The text below deals with one TCR beta chain. The antigen it binds to is not known. The instrument was a NextSeq 550. The Human TCR Profiling Kit (MiLaboratory) was used to prepare UMI-labeled 5' RACE TRB cDNA libraries. cDNA synthesis used the entire amount of extracted RNA, and PCR amplification then used the entire amount of cDNA produced. The libraries were made side by side, with each library going through the same number of PCR cycles. The authors processed their data as follows. MIGEC and MiXCR extracted about 53,000 +/- 10,000 unique UMI-labeled TRB cDNA molecules per library, requiring at least two reads per UMI. On average, each library contained approximately 40,000 +/- 10,000 functional in-frame TRB CDR3 nucleotide clonotypes without stop codons. After each sample was downsampled to 5000 UMI-labeled TRB molecules, VDJtools was used to calculate diversity metrics such as normalized Shannon-Wiener and Chao1. For the central five CDR3 residues, VDJtools calculated physicochemical properties weighted by clonotype size, namely interaction energy, strength, volume and Kidera factor 4. After reprocessing by TCRdb, each CDR3 protein sequence is one entry, and no DNA is given. These V and J calls are TCRdb output, not the study's own analysis. This specimen's table enumerates 140,000 to 150,000 distinct CDR3 sequences. Jointly, the top ten make up about 0.27% of the sample.

This sample is part of a study of CXCR3-negative and CXCR3-positive naive CD8 T cells (dated by TCRdb to between 2018 and 2021). A note on the overall study: In total, some 150 million TRB reads were obtained, which works out to roughly 1.5 +/- 0.3 million reads per library. Data from around ten donors, pooled across two independent experiments, went into the diversity and physicochemical repertoire analyses. For the TRBV-TRBJ cluster analysis, the naive subsets came from about five donors, while the memory cells came from 3 donors. What the research found in general, with its limitations: Freshly isolated PBMCs were used for most assays because CXCR3 expression went down partially after cryopreservation. Repertoire diversity was comparably high in both naive subsets but much lower in memory CD8+ T cells. Surface CD5, linked to self-reactivity in mice, was comparable between naive subsets; TCR interaction strength was therefore also inferred from TRB CDR3 physicochemical properties. TRB CDR3s from CXCR3-positive naive cells showed higher hydrophobicity (lower Kidera factor 4), lower energy, and higher strength and volume indices than CXCR3-negative naive cells. Similar TRBV-TRBJ usage was shown by naive CXCR3-negative and CXCR3-positive cells from the same donor, whereas distinct patterns were shown by memory cells.

Each CD8+ T cell subset was flow-sorted in triplicate, and 300,000 or so cells per subset were placed directly into RLT lysis buffer. To exclude memory contaminants, naive CD8+ T cells were stringently defined as CD45RO-CCR7+CD27+CD95-. Peripheral blood mononuclear cells were isolated from buffy coats using standard density gradient centrifugation. Naive CXCR3-negative and CXCR3-positive CD8+ T cells were flow-sorted using a FACSAria III. An RNeasy Mini Kit was used to extract total RNA from the sorted cells. This clonotype originated in a human donor in good health. Some clones in this sample may be carry-over from other donors' samples. Sequenced input: naive CXCR3+ CD8+ T cells from blood. In light of the paper, this sample's cell subset or site label describes: CD45RO-CCR7+CD27+CD95- naive CD8+ T cells expressing CXCR3 (TNR3+).

This receptor carries the CDR3 CASGPGQGNNEQFF. The chain uses TRBV12-5 and TRBJ2-1; there is no DNA to check the TCRdb D call of TRBD1. Taken from cysteine to phenylalanine, the CDR3 has 14 residues. No DNA accompanies this entry. The germline V gene gives CDR1 as LGHNT and CDR2 as FRNRAP.